The 25 T cell receptor beta chains presented below share a single source sample, sequenced in a study of OX40 agonist ivuxolimab in advanced cancers. Sequencing was performed with immunoSEQ multiplex PCR; in TCRdb, only in-frame clones are kept and a portion is missing. The top ten clones hold around 5.1% of a sample with roughly 67,000 clones, approximately 86% of them seen once. The material was CD4+ or CD8+ T cells sorted from blood, obtained in a trial of the OX40 agonist ivuxolimab. The receptors derive from an adult with an advanced solid tumor such as melanoma, head and neck, liver or kidney cancer.

V usage is TRBV5-1 and J usage is TRBJ2-1; 7 positions agree with TRBD1. The J segment lost 9 bases and the V segment lost 3 bases, leaving 15 bases of the junction unmatched. The CDR3 contains 16 residues. Germline V gene lookup returns CDR1 SGHRS and CDR2 YFSETQ. The CDR3 reads CASSSTMGQPFGEQFF. The CDR3 nucleotides read TGCGCCAGCAGCTCGACGATGGGACAGCCATTCGGTGAGCAGTTCTTC.

This sequence joins TRBV7-5 and TRBJ1-5; the table names TRBD1, a call not compared with the DNA. TRBV7-5 is shown as a pseudogene. CDR3 length: 17 amino acids. The CDR3 coding sequence is TGTGTCAGAAGCTTAGACAGGGGAATGGGGAGCAATCAGCCCCAGCATTTT. Translation: CVRSLDRGMGSNQPQHF.

The chain recombines TRBV27 with TRBJ1-4; the match to TRBD1 covers 10 bases. With 6 bases clipped from V and 13 bases from J, the junction kept 8 bases outside the gene matches. Germline loops: CDR1 MNHEY, CDR2 SMNVEV (reference sequence). This CDR3 is 13 amino acids long. The CDR3 DNA sequence: TGTGCCAGCAGATCACAGGACAGGGGGTTACTGTTTTTT. Encoded protein: CASRSQDRGLLFF.

This sequence joins TRBV6-1 and TRBJ1-6; 10 nucleotides line up with TRBD1. V shed 3 bases and J 7 bases; nucleotides not matched to a gene: 0. CDR3 length: 14 amino acids. Per germline, CDR1 MNHNS and CDR2 SASEGT. DNA for the CDR3: TGTGCCAGCAGTGAGGGACAGGGGAATTCACCCCTCCACTTT. It is translated as CASSEGQGNSPLHF.

The genes are TRBV7-2 and TRBJ2-1; D gene ambiguous. Trimming removed 4 bases from V and 0 bases from J, with 10 bases in between. The CDR3 runs 15 residues. CDR1 and CDR2 from the germline V gene are SGHTA and FQGNSA. The CDR3 spells CASSSEQSSYNEQFF. The CDR3 nucleotides are TGTGCCAGCAGCTCTGAGCAAAGCTCCTACAATGAGCAGTTCTTC.

V usage is TRBV2 and J usage is TRBJ1-5; no firm D call. The germline V and J ends were trimmed by 2 bases and 13 bases, with 24 bases remaining between them. The CDR3 has 16 residues. Germline V gene data show CDR1 as SNHLY and CDR2 as FYNNEI. This CDR3 is CASSELRYFGSALQHF. The CDR3 bases are TGTGCCAGCAGTGAACTTCGTTATTTTGGGTCAGCATTGCAGCATTTT.

This clone has just one count. The chain employs TRBV9 and TRBJ1-3, with 8 bases aligning to TRBD1. The ends lost 3 bases at V and 2 bases at J; junction bases unmatched: 7. Germline CDR1 SGDLS, CDR2 YYNGEE. The CDR3 sequence is 16 residues long. The CDR3 protein is CASSEAGQGPGNTIYF. CDR3 nucleotides: TGTGCCAGCAGCGAGGCAGGACAGGGCCCTGGAAACACCATATATTTT.

The rearrangement uses TRBV5-6 and TRBJ1-2; TRBD1 agrees at 7 bases. J was trimmed by 8 bases and V by 7 bases; bases with no gene match: 14. Germline values: CDR1 SGHDT, CDR2 YYEEEE. The CDR3 runs to 14 residues. This CDR3 is CASCRDRVVKGYTF. The CDR3 nucleotides read TGTGCCAGCTGCCGCGACAGGGTGGTGAAAGGCTACACCTTC.

This chain's CDR3 is CASSISFNRNIQYF. DNA for the CDR3: TGTGCCAGTAGTATTAGCTTTAATCGGAACATTCAGTACTTC. The chain is built from TRBV19 and TRBJ2-4; D unresolved. CDR1 and CDR2 from the germline V gene are LNHDA and SQIVND (reference sequence). The CDR3 totals 14 residues. V was shortened by 3 bases and J by 7 bases, with 13 bases between the two germline ends.

J is TRBJ1-2 and V is TRBV6-6; 9 nucleotides line up with TRBD1. Germline lookup yields CDR1 MNHNY and CDR2 SVGAGI (reference sequence). The CDR3 runs 14 residues. Losses at the gene ends were 5 bases for V and 2 bases for J; bases not matched to a gene: 3. The CDR3 reads CASSKTGGNYGYTF. The DNA of the CDR3 is TGTGCCAGCAGTAAGACAGGGGGGAACTATGGCTACACCTTC.

The chain is built from TRBV4-2 and TRBJ2-1; D remains unclear. Per germline, CDR1 LGHNA and CDR2 YNFKEQ. Trimming left V 0 bases short and J 7 bases short, with 7 bases between. The length of the CDR3 is 13 residues. The CDR3 sequence is CASSQDERNEQFF. The CDR3, as DNA: TGTGCCAGCAGCCAAGATGAGAGGAATGAGCAGTTCTTC.

This clone was detected once. This chain connects TRBV28 to TRBJ1-2, with 8 bases matching TRBD1. This CDR3 comprises 14 residues. The junction had 3 bases not matched to a gene; V was cut back by 6 bases and J by 0 bases. Germline V lookup: CDR1 MDHEN, CDR2 SYDVKM. The CDR3 here is CASSPGGPNYGYTF. CDR3 in DNA: TGTGCCAGCAGCCCAGGGGGCCCTAACTATGGCTACACCTTC.

This clone was counted a few times. The chain recombines TRBV2 with TRBJ2-7; D perhaps matches TRBD2 (6 bases). Trimming took off 4 bases at V and 2 bases at J, with 15 bases between the two ends. Germline lookup yields CDR1 SNHLY and CDR2 FYNNEI. This CDR3 comprises 15 residues. CDR3 protein: CASSASNGRTYEQYF. The CDR3 coding sequence is TGTGCCAGCAGTGCCAGTAACGGGAGAACCTACGAGCAGTACTTC.

The V and J genes are TRBV2 and TRBJ2-2; TRBD2 matches 9 bases. Germline CDR1 reads SNHLY; CDR2 reads FYNNEI. The J segment lost 0 bases and the V segment lost 8 bases, leaving 1 base of the junction unmatched. The CDR3 loop spans 14 amino acids. Written as DNA, the CDR3 is TGTGCCAGCCGACTAGCGGCGAACACCGGGGAGCTGTTTTTT. This encodes CASRLAANTGELFF.

The chain combines TRBV4-3 with TRBJ2-6; 11 bases align to TRBD1. After removal of 0 bases from V and 3 bases from J, the junction contained 4 bases not matched to a gene. The CDR3 runs 18 residues. Per germline, CDR1 LGHNA and CDR2 YSLEER. As DNA, the CDR3 is TGCGCCAGCAGCCAAGAAAGGACAGGGGGCCTTGGGGCCAACGTCCTGACTTTC. It codes for CASSQERTGGLGANVLTF.

The chain couples TRBV5-1 to TRBJ1-1; D unclear. CDR1 and CDR2 from the germline V gene are SGHRS and YFSETQ. The V gene lost 4 bases and the J gene lost 0 bases, with 16 bases spanning the gap. CDR3 length: 16 amino acids. CDR3 sequence: CASSSGDRAMNTEAFF. In DNA form, the CDR3 reads TGCGCCAGCAGCAGTGGGGATCGGGCCATGAACACTGAAGCTTTCTTT.

The V and J genes are TRBV29-1 and TRBJ2-3, with TRBD1 identical over 9 bases. The length of the CDR3 is 14 residues. Losses at the gene ends were 6 bases for V and 10 bases for J; bases not matched to a gene: 14. Germline V CDR1 and CDR2: SQVTM, ANQGSEA. CDR3 protein: CSVMTGTGSASQYF. As DNA, the CDR3 is TGCAGCGTGATGACCGGGACAGGGTCGGCCTCGCAGTATTTT.

There are a few counts of this clone. The chain employs TRBV7-9 and TRBJ1-5, with no clear D. V lost 1 base and J 6 bases, leaving 4 bases between the germline ends. CDR1 SEHNR and CDR2 FQNEAQ come from the germline V gene (reference sequence). The CDR3 has 12 amino acids. The CDR3 DNA reads TGTGCCAGCAGCTTAGGATCTCAGCCCCAGCATTTT. Translation: CASSLGSQPQHF.

This chain connects TRBV5-1 to TRBJ1-2, with a possible D match to TRBD1 (5 bases). Germline-derived CDR1 and CDR2 are SGHRS and YFSETQ. Trimming shortened V by 6 bases and J by 4 bases, and 13 bases separated the two germline ends. The CDR3 has 13 amino acids. CDR3 residues: CASKPNGAYGYTF. CDR3 sequence (DNA): TGCGCCAGCAAGCCTAATGGGGCCTATGGCTACACCTTC.

V is TRBV7-2 and J is TRBJ2-7; 7 bases align to TRBD1. Germline V CDR1 and CDR2: SGHTA, FQGNSA. Losses at the gene ends were 5 bases for V and 2 bases for J; bases not matched to a gene: 18. This CDR3 contains 18 residues. The CDR3 here is CASSTPVRAGTVPYEQYF. The CDR3 nucleotides are TGTGCCAGCAGCACCCCTGTGCGAGCCGGGACAGTTCCCTACGAGCAGTACTTC.

The CDR3 DNA reads as TGTGCCAGCGGCGGCGACTACAATCAGCCCCAGCATTTT. Its protein product is CASGGDYNQPQHF. The genes are TRBV6-5 and TRBJ1-5; the D is unclear. Trimming pared 8 bases from V and 3 bases from J, leaving 11 bases between. Germline V gives CDR1 MNHEY, CDR2 SVGAGI. CDR3 length: 13 residues.

The chain has TRBV29-1 and TRBJ1-1, with D maybe TRBD1 (6 bases). The CDR3 is 14 amino acids. V was shortened by 6 bases and J by 10 bases, with 24 bases between the two germline ends. Per germline, CDR1 SQVTM and CDR2 ANQGSEA. In DNA form, the CDR3 reads TGCAGCGTCCTCTCACCGGCACAGGGAATAGGAGCTTTCTTT. Translated: CSVLSPAQGIGAFF.

Written as DNA, the CDR3 is TGTGCCAGCAGTGGACAGCTCTATGGCTACACCTTC. It yields the protein CASSGQLYGYTF. This chain joins TRBV2 and TRBJ1-2; D perhaps matches TRBD1 (5 bases). V was pared by 4 bases and J by 4 bases, with 7 bases between. CDR1 is SNHLY, CDR2 FYNNEI, per germline. The CDR3 runs 12 residues.

The rearrangement links TRBV6-5 to TRBJ2-7; 8 bases match TRBD2. Germline trimming cut 6 bases from V and 7 bases from J; bases unmatched to any gene: 11. Looked up from germline, CDR1 is MNHEY and CDR2 is SVGAGI. CDR3 length equals 14 residues. CDR3 bases: TGTGCCAGCAGACTCGACCCCGGGAGGGAGGAGCAGTACTTC. Translated: CASRLDPGREEQYF.

The V gene is TRBV2, the J gene TRBJ1-6; no clear D. Germline V gene sequence: CDR1 SNHLY, CDR2 FYNNEI. The CDR3 loop spans 14 amino acids. V lost 3 bases to trimming and J lost 7 bases, with 10 bases between them. This CDR3 reads CASSDRPGNSPLHF. The CDR3, as DNA: TGTGCCAGCAGTGATCGGCCTGGCAATTCACCCCTCCACTTT.